This entry lists 4 T cell receptor beta chains sequenced from one sample in a study of blood T cell repertoires in COVID-19 (TCRdb year 2020). The library was produced with the immunoSEQ multiplex PCR assay. The clones in this table, taken by TCRdb from immuneACCESS, are in-frame only. Not every clone is retained; where verified, under half of the shortfall comes from an unresolved V gene, and the cause of the rest is unknown. The sample yields under 250,000 clones; around 83% were counted once. Roughly 8.6% of the sample is held by the ten biggest clonotypes. Sequences were obtained from peripheral blood. The source of these receptors is a middle-aged man with active or convalescent COVID-19.

V gene TRBV5-1 combines with J gene TRBJ1-3; D may be TRBD1 (5 bases). Germline values: CDR1 SGHRS, CDR2 YFSETQ. This CDR3 contains 14 residues. Trimming took 4 bases from V and 1 from J, leaving 9 bases between them. The CDR3 region is CASSRDLSGNTIYF. Written as DNA, the CDR3 is TGCGCCAGCAGCAGGGACTTATCTGGAAACACCATATATTTT.

The genes are TRBV7-9 and TRBJ2-7, with D perhaps matching TRBD1 (6 bases). The CDR3 extends over 16 amino acids. V was pared by 1 base and J by 1 base, with 14 bases between. CDR1 and CDR2 (germline): SEHNR, FQNEAQ (reference sequence). The CDR3 bases are TGTGCCAGCAGCTTAGTAGGAGGCAGGGGATCCTACGAGCAGTACTTC. Amino acid sequence: CASSLVGGRGSYEQYF. The whole variable domain, filled in from reference TRBV7-9 and TRBJ2-7, reads DTGVSQNPRHKITKRGQNVTFRCDPISEHNRLYWYRQTLGQGPEFLTYFQNEAQLEKSRLLSDRFSAERPKGSFSTLEIQRTEQGDSAMYLCASSLVGGRGSYEQYFGPGTRLTVT.

This rearrangement joins TRBV5-1 to TRBJ1-1, with D uncertain. The CDR3 length is 14 residues. Looked up from germline, CDR1 is SGHRS and CDR2 is YFSETQ. Trimming pared 0 bases from V and 3 bases from J, leaving 9 bases between. For the CDR3, the DNA is TGCGCCAGCAGCTTGGGGGCCGTGGACACTGAAGCTTTCTTT. It specifies CASSLGAVDTEAFF.

The CDR3 loop reads CASSLLNLQGADTQYF. The CDR3 bases are TGTGCCAGCAGCTTACTAAATCTACAGGGGGCAGATACGCAGTATTTT. V and J are TRBV7-2 and TRBJ2-3, with 8 bases lining up with TRBD1. Trimming at V came to 2 bases and at J to 4 bases, leaving 8 bases not matched to a gene. Looked up from germline, CDR1 is SGHTA and CDR2 is FQGNSA. CDR3 length equals 16 residues.